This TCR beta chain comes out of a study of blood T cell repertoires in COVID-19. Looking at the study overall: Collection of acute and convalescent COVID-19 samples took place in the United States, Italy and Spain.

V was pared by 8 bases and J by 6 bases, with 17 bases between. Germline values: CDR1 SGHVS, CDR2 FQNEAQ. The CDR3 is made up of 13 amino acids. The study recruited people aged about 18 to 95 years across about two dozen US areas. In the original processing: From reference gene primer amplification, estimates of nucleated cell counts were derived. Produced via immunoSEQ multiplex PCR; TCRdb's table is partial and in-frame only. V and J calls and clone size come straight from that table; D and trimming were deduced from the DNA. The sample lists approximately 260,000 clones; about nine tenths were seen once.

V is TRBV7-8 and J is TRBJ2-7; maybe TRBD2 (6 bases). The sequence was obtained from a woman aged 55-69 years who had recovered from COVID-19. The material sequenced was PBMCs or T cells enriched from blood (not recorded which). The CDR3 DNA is TGTGCCAGCGGTCGACTAGGAGGGCCCGAGCAGTACTTC. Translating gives CASGRLGGPEQYF.